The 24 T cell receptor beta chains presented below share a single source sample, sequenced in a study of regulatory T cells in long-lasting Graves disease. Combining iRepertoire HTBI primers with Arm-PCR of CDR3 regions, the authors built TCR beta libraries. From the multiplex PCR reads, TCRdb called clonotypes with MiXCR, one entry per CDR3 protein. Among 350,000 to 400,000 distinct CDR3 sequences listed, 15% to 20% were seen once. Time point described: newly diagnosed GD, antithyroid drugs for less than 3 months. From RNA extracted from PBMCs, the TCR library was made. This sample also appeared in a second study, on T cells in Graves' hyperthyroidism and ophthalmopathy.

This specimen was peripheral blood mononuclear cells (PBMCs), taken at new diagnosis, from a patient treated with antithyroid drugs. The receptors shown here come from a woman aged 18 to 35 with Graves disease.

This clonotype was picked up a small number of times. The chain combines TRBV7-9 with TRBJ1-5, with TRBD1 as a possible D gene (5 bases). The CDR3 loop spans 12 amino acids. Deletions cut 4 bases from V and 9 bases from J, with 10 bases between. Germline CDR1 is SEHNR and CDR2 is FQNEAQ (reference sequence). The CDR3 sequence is CASSSGGGPQHF. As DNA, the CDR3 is TGTGCCAGCAGCTCGGGCGGGGGGCCCCAGCATTTT.

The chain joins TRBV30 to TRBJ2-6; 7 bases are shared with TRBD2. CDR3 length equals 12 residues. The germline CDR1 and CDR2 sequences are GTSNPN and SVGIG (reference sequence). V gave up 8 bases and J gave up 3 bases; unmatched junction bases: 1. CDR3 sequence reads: CAAGVGANVLTF. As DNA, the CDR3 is TGTGCCGCGGGAGTTGGGGCCAACGTCCTGACTTTC.

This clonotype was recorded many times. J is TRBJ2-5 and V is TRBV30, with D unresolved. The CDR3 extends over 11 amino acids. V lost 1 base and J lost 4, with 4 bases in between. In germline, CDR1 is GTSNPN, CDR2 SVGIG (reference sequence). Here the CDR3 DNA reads TGTGCCTGGAGTGCCCTAGAGACCCAGTACTTC. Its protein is CAWSALETQYF.

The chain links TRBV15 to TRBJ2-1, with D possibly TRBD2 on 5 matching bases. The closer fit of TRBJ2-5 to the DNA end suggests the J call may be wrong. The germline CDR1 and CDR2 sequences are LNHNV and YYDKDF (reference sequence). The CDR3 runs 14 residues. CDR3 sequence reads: CATSSGLGEETQYF. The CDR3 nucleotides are TGTGCCACCAGCAGTGGTCTGGGAGAAGAGACCCAGTACTTC.

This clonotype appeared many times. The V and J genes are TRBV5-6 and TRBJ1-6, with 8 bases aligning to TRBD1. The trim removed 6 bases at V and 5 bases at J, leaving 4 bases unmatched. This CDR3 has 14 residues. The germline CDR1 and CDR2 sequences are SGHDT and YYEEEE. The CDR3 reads CASKLTGDNSPLHF. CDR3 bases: TGTGCCAGCAAACTGACAGGGGATAATTCACCCCTCCACTTT. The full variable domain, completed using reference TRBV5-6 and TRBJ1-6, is DAGVTQSPTHLIKTRGQQVTLRCSPKSGHDTVSWYQQALGQGPQFIFQYYEEEERQRGNFPDRFSGHQFPNYSSELNVNALLLGDSALYLCASKLTGDNSPLHFGNGTRLTVT.

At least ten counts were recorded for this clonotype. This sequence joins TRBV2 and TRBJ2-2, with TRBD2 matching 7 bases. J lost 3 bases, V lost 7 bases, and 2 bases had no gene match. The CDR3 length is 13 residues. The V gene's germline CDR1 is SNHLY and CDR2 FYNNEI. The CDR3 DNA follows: TGTGCCAGCACTAGCGGTTACACCGGGGAGCTGTTTTTT. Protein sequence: CASTSGYTGELFF.

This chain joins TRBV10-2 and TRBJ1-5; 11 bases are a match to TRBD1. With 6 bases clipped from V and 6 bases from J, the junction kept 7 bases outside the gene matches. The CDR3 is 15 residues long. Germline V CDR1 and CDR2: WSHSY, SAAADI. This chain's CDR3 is CASSARTGGGQPQHF. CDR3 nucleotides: TGCGCCAGCAGCGCGAGGACAGGGGGCGGTCAGCCCCAGCATTTT.

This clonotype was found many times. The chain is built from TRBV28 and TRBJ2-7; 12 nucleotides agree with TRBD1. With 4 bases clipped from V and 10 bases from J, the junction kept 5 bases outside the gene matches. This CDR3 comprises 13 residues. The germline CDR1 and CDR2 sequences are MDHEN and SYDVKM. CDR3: CASSWGTGGKQYF. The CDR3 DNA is TGTGCCAGCAGTTGGGGGACAGGGGGCAAACAGTACTTC. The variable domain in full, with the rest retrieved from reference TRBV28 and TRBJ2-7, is DVKVTQSSRYLVKRTGEKVFLECVQDMDHENMFWYRQDPGLGLRLIYFSYDVKMKEKGDIPEGYSVSREKKERFSLILESASTNQTSMYLCASSWGTGGKQYFGPGTRLTVT.

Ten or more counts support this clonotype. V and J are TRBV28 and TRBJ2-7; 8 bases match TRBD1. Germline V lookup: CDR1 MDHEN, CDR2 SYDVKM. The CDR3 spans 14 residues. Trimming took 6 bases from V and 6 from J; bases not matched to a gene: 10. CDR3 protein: CASRGPGGAGEQYF. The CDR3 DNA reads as TGTGCCAGCAGGGGACCAGGGGGCGCGGGCGAGCAGTACTTC.

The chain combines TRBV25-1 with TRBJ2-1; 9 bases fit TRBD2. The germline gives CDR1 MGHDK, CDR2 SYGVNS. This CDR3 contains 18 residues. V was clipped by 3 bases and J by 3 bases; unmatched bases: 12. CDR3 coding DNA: TGTGCCAGCAGTGAGCCAGCGGGAGGAGGGGGATACTACAATGAGCAGTTCTTC. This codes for CASSEPAGGGGYYNEQFF.

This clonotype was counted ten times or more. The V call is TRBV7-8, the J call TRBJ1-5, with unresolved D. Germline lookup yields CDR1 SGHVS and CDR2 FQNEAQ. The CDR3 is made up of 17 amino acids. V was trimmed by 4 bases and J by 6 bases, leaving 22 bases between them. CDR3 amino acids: CASSSRAGGVGSQPQHF. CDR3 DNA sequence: TGTGCCAGCAGCTCAAGGGCCGGCGGGGTGGGTAGTCAGCCCCAGCATTTT.

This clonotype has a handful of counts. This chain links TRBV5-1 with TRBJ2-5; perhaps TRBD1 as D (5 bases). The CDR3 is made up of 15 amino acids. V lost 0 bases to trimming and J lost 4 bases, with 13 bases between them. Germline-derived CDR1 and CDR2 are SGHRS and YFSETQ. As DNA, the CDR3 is TGCGCCAGCAGCTTGGTTCAGGGTGGTCGAGAGACCCAGTACTTC. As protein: CASSLVQGGRETQYF.

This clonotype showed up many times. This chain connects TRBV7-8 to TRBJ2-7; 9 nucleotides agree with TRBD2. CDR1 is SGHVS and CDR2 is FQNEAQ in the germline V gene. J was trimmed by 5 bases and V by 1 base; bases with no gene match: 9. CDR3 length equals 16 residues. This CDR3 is CASSLGLREGDDEQYF. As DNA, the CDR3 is TGTGCCAGCAGCTTAGGATTGCGGGAGGGCGACGACGAGCAGTACTTC.

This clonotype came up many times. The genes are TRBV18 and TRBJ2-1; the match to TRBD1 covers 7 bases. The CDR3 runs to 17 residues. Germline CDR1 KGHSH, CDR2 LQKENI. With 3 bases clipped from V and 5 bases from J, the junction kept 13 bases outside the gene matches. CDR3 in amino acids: CASSPLQGPPIDNEQFF. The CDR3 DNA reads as TGTGCCAGCTCACCTTTACAGGGGCCCCCAATCGACAATGAGCAGTTCTTC.

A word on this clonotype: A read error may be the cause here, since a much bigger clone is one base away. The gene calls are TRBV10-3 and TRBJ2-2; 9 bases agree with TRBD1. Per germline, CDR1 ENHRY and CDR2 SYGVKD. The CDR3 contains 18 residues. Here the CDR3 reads CAISEGAAGTGTTGELLF. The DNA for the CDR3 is TGTGCCATCAGTGAGGGAGCAGCCGGGACAGGGACCACCGGGGAGCTGCTTTTT.

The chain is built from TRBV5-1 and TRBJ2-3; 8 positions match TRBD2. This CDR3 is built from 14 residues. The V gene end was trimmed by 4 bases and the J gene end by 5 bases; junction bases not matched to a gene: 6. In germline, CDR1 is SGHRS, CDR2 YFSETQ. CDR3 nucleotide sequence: TGCGCCAGCAGCACGGGGGGGCCGGTAGATACGCAGTATTTT. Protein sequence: CASSTGGPVDTQYF.

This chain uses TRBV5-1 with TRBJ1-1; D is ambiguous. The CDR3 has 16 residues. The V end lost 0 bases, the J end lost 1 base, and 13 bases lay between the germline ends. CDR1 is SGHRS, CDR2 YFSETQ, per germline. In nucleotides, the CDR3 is TGCGCCAGCAGCTTGGGGGCATCTGGTGGGAACACTGAAGCTTTCTTT. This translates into CASSLGASGGNTEAFF.

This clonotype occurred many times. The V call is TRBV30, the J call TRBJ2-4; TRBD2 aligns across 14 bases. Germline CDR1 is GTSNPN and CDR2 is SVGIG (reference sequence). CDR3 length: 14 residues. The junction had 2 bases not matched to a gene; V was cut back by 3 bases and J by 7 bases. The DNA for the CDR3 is TGTGCCTGGAGCGGGACTAGCGGGAGTAACATTCAGTACTTC. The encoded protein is CAWSGTSGSNIQYF.

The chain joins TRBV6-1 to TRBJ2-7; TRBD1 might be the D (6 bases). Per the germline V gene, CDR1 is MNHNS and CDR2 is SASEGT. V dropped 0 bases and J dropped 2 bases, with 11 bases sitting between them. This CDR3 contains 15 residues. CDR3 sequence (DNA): TGTGCCAGCAGTGAAGCAGACAGGCTTCCCTACGAGCAGTACTTC. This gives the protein CASSEADRLPYEQYF.

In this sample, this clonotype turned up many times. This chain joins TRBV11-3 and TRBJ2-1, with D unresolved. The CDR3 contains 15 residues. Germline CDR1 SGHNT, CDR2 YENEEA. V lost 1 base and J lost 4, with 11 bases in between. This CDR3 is CASSLGQPQYNEQFF. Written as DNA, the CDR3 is TGTGCCAGCAGCTTAGGGCAGCCCCAATACAATGAGCAGTTCTTC.

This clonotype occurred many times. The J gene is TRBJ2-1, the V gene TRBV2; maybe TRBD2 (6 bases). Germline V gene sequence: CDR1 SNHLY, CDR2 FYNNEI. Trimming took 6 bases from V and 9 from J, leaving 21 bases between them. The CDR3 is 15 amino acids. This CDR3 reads CASRFRVGGIGEQFF. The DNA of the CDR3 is TGTGCCAGCAGATTCAGGGTAGGAGGGATTGGTGAGCAGTTCTTC.

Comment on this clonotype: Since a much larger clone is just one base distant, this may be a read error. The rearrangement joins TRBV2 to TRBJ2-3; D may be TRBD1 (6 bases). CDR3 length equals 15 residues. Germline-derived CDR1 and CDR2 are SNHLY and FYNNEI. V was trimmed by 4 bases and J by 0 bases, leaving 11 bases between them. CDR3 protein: CASSADRTSTDTQYF. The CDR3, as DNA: TGTGCCAGCAGTGCGGACAGAACTAGCACAGATACGCAGTATTTT. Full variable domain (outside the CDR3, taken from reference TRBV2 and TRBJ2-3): EPEVTQTPSHQVTQMGQEVILRCVPISNHLYFYWYRQILGQKVEFLVSFYNNEISEKSEIFDDQFSVERPDGSNFTLKIRSTKLEDSAMYFCASSADRTSTDTQYFGPGTRLTVL.

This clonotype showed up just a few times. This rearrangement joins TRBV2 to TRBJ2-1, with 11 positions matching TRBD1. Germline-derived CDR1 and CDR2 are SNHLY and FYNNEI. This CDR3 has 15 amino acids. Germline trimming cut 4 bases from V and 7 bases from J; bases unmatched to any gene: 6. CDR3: CASSADRGLENEQFF. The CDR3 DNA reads TGTGCCAGCAGTGCGGACAGGGGGCTGGAGAATGAGCAGTTCTTC.

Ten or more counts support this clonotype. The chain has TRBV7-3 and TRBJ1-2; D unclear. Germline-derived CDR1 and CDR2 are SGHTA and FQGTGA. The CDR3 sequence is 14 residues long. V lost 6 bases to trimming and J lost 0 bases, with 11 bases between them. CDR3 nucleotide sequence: TGTGCCAGCAGTTTAGCCGGGACTAACTATGGCTACACCTTC. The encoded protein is CASSLAGTNYGYTF. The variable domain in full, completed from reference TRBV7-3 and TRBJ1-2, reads GAGVSQTPSNKVTEKGKYVELRCDPISGHTALYWYRQSLGQGPEFLIYFQGTGAADDSGLPNDRFFAVRPEGSVSTLKIQRTERGDSAVYLCASSLAGTNYGYTFGSGTRLTVV.